The 25 T cell receptor beta chains below were found in one sample sequenced in a study of blood T cells in healthy people across ages. The use of a sample-barcoded 5' primer and a J-beta primer mix characterized a second PCR of about 7 to 12 cycles. TCRdb reprocessed the 5' RACE reads via MiXCR and lists one record per CDR3 protein. The sample records 1.5 million to 2 million distinct CDR3 sequences, roughly 27% being singletons. Input material: blood. Every receptor here comes from a woman in her twenties or thirties in good health.

There are many counts of this clonotype. This sequence joins TRBV29-1 and TRBJ2-5, with D possibly being TRBD1 or TRBD2 (5 bases each). The CDR3 covers 12 residues. In germline, CDR1 is SQVTM, CDR2 ANQGSEA. V was pared by 6 bases and J by 7 bases, with 15 bases between. The CDR3 coding sequence is TGCAGCGTCGGGGACGTACTGGGGACCCAGTACTTC. This translates into CSVGDVLGTQYF.

This clonotype was seen only a few times. The rearrangement links TRBV6-6 to TRBJ2-7, with 8 bases identical to TRBD2. This CDR3 has 15 residues. V lost 6 bases to trimming and J lost 0 bases; unmatched junction nucleotides: 7. Germline CDR1 reads MNHNY; CDR2 reads SVGAGI (reference sequence). The CDR3 DNA sequence: TGTGCCAGCAGGGGTGTCAGCGGGGGCTCCTACGAGCAGTACTTC. It codes for CASRGVSGGSYEQYF.

The chain recombines TRBV5-1 with TRBJ2-2; no definite D call. Trimming took off 4 bases at V and 5 bases at J, with 12 bases between the two ends. CDR1 SGHRS and CDR2 YFSETQ come from the germline V gene. This CDR3 contains 14 residues. The CDR3 sequence: CASSGDGWTGELFF. In nucleotides, the CDR3 is TGCGCCAGCAGCGGCGATGGGTGGACCGGGGAGCTGTTTTTT.

This clonotype was seen many times. This sequence joins TRBV12-3 or TRBV12-4 and TRBJ2-1; 12 bases are shared with TRBD2. The ends lost 3 bases at V and 6 bases at J; junction bases unmatched: 3. This CDR3 comprises 15 residues. CDR3 in amino acids: CASSFGLAGSNEQFF. The CDR3 DNA sequence: TGTGCCAGCAGTTTTGGACTAGCGGGGTCCAATGAGCAGTTCTTC.

The gene calls are TRBV9 and TRBJ1-2, with a possible D match to TRBD1 (6 bases). V was pared by 3 bases and J by 4 bases, with 10 bases between. CDR1 is SGDLS and CDR2 is YYNGEE in the germline V gene. This CDR3 has 13 residues. This CDR3 is CASSAGEGYGYTF. The DNA for the CDR3 is TGTGCCAGCAGCGCAGGGGAAGGCTATGGCTACACCTTC.

With respect to this clonotype: Because the CDR3 is missing its conserved closing phenylalanine or tryptophan, this is likely a read error. V and J are TRBV6-1 and TRBJ2-7, with 7 bases lining up with TRBD1. With V trimmed by 3 bases and J by 2 bases, 10 bases remained unmatched. This CDR3 region has 16 residues. CDR1 is MNHNS, CDR2 SASEGT, per germline. The CDR3 sequence: CASSDPRTGATYEQYC. The CDR3 bases are TGTGCCAGCAGTGATCCGAGGACAGGTGCGACCTACGAGCAGTACTGC.

The V gene is TRBV25-1, the J gene TRBJ1-2; a weak D match, TRBD1 (6 bases). This CDR3 is 16 amino acids long. The V end was cut by 1 base, the J end by 0 bases, with 12 bases between. Germline V lookup: CDR1 MGHDK, CDR2 SYGVNS. The CDR3 sequence: CASSEWGRTANYGYTF. CDR3 nucleotides: TGTGCCAGCAGTGAATGGGGGCGGACAGCTAACTATGGCTACACCTTC.

Concerning this clonotype itself: One base away lies a much larger clone, so this may be a sequencing read error. Because the CDR3 is missing its conserved closing phenylalanine or tryptophan, this is likely a read error. The V gene is TRBV27, the J gene TRBJ2-5; D remains unclear. CDR1 and CDR2 (germline): MNHEY, SMNVEV (reference sequence). CDR3 length: 13 amino acids. Trimming stripped 4 bases from V and 4 bases from J, with 10 bases between. The CDR3 nucleotides are TGTGCCAGCAGTTCCTCTTGGGGAGAGACCCAGTACTGC. This encodes CASSSSWGETQYC.

The rearrangement uses TRBV6-5 and TRBJ2-2; possible D gene TRBD2, 6 bases. The length of the CDR3 is 14 residues. Trimming took 5 bases from V and 9 from J, leaving 16 bases between them. Germline V gives CDR1 MNHEY, CDR2 SVGAGI. This chain's CDR3 is CASSPRTNLRELFF. CDR3 sequence (DNA): TGTGCCAGCAGTCCCAGGACTAACCTGAGGGAGCTGTTTTTT.

In this sample, this clonotype turned up many times. The chain employs TRBV29-1 and TRBJ2-5; 8 bases are shared with TRBD2. The J call may be faulty, since TRBJ2-7 better matches the DNA end. Germline CDR1 SQVTM, CDR2 ANQGSEA. The CDR3 extends over 14 amino acids. The CDR3 coding sequence is TGCAGCGTTGCCCAGCGACTAGCGAGTCACGAGCAGTACTTC. It yields the protein CSVAQRLASHEQYF.

This clonotype came up many times. The V gene is TRBV15, the J gene TRBJ2-7, with unresolved D. The CDR3 totals 16 residues. The germline gives CDR1 LNHNV, CDR2 YYDKDF (reference sequence). The V and J ends lost 6 bases and 4 bases respectively, with 22 bases between them. CDR3 DNA sequence: TGTGCCACCAGAGATATGAAGGGAAGTGACCTATACGAGCAGTACTTC. Residues: CATRDMKGSDLYEQYF.

Many counts were recorded for this clonotype. The V and J genes are TRBV9 and TRBJ1-2, with unresolved D. Germline values: CDR1 SGDLS, CDR2 YYNGEE. The germline V and J ends were trimmed by 0 bases and 2 bases, with 8 bases remaining between them. The CDR3 length is 14 residues. The CDR3 sequence is CASSVGGENYGYTF. The CDR3 DNA reads as TGTGCCAGCAGCGTAGGTGGGGAAAACTATGGCTACACCTTC.

Regarding this clonotype: This may arise from a read error, as a much more abundant clone is one base away. V usage is TRBV15 and J usage is TRBJ2-7, with 10 nucleotides matching TRBD2. The CDR3 totals 17 residues. Trimming removed 0 bases from V and 10 bases from J; junction bases left unmatched: 15. The V gene's germline CDR1 is LNHNV and CDR2 YYDKDF (reference sequence). For the CDR3, the DNA is TGTGCCACCAGCAGAGATGTAGCGGGGGGTAACCAAGAGGCCCAGTACTTC. This sequence encodes CATSRDVAGGNQEAQYF.

The CDR3 DNA reads TGCAGTGCTAGAGGCGGGAGGGTCCAAGAGACCCAGTACTTC. Amino acid sequence: CSARGGRVQETQYF. The chain is built from TRBV20-1 and TRBJ2-5, with 9 bases lining up with TRBD2. This CDR3 spans 14 amino acids. V dropped 1 base and J dropped 1; count of bases not matched to a gene: 1. Germline V lookup: CDR1 DFQATT, CDR2 SNEGSKA (reference sequence).

This clonotype has just a few counts. The chain couples TRBV27 to TRBJ1-1, with TRBD1 as a possible D gene (6 bases). V lost 8 bases and J lost 1, with 8 bases in between. Germline CDR1 is MNHEY and CDR2 is SMNVEV (reference sequence). The length of the CDR3 is 12 residues. The CDR3: CASGTSNTEAFF. CDR3 coding DNA: TGTGCCAGCGGGACATCGAACACTGAAGCTTTCTTT.

For this clonotype: This may be a read error, as it is one base from a much larger clone. The chain has TRBV10-3 and TRBJ2-7; 8 bases map to TRBD2. The CDR3 length is 15 residues. Looked up from germline, CDR1 is ENHRY and CDR2 is SYGVKD. Germline trimming cut 6 bases from V and 7 bases from J; bases unmatched to any gene: 14. The CDR3: CAISFGGANFNEQYF. The CDR3 DNA sequence: TGTGCCATCAGCTTCGGGGGGGCAAATTTCAATGAGCAGTACTTC.

The chain combines TRBV12-3 or TRBV12-4 with TRBJ2-1, with TRBD1 as a possible D gene (6 bases). Trimming pared 7 bases from V and 8 bases from J, leaving 12 bases between. This CDR3 region has 12 residues. Here the CDR3 reads CASTPAGDEQFF. CDR3 DNA sequence: TGTGCCAGCACCCCAGCAGGGGATGAGCAGTTCTTC.

This clonotype was seen a handful of times. The chain is built from TRBV7-9 and TRBJ2-7; 10 bases align to TRBD1. The CDR3 loop spans 14 amino acids. Germline V lookup: CDR1 SEHNR, CDR2 FQNEAQ (reference sequence). J was trimmed by 6 bases and V by 5 bases; bases with no gene match: 7. The CDR3 nucleotides are TGTGCCAGCAGCACGTACCGGGACAGGGGCGAGCAGTACTTC. Amino acid sequence: CASSTYRDRGEQYF.

Remarks on this clonotype: The final CDR3 position lacks the conserved phenylalanine or tryptophan, pointing to a likely read error. The genes are TRBV7-2 and TRBJ1-1, with D perhaps matching TRBD1 (6 bases). CDR1 is SGHTA and CDR2 is FQGNSA in the germline V gene. CDR3 length: 14 residues. Between the trimmed V and J ends, which lost 3 bases and 1 base, there was a span of 9 bases. CDR3 in DNA: TGTGCCAGCAGCTTTGGGGGGGCGAACACTGAAGCTTTCCTT. Translated, it gives CASSFGGANTEAFL.

There are many counts of this clonotype. The V call is TRBV7-9, the J call TRBJ2-2; D may be TRBD2 (6 bases). Germline loops: CDR1 SEHNR, CDR2 FQNEAQ (reference sequence). The CDR3 extends over 14 amino acids. Trimming removed 6 bases from V and 7 bases from J, with 15 bases in between. The CDR3 bases are TGTGCCAGCAGACATACCGGGACTCGCGGGGAGCTGTTTTTT. It encodes CASRHTGTRGELFF.

This chain links TRBV5-1 with TRBJ1-2; 8 bases match TRBD1. V gave up 2 bases and J gave up 7 bases; unmatched junction bases: 10. This CDR3 has 15 residues. Germline V lookup: CDR1 SGHRS, CDR2 YFSETQ. The CDR3 nucleotides are TGCGCCAGCAGCTTCCGGACAGGGTCGAGAAGTGGCTACACCTTC. It encodes CASSFRTGSRSGYTF.

A note on this clonotype: One base away lies a much larger clone, so this may be a sequencing read error. The V gene is TRBV15, the J gene TRBJ2-3; unclear D gene. V lost 6 bases, J lost 2 bases, and 15 bases lay in between. The CDR3 has 15 amino acids. Per germline, CDR1 LNHNV and CDR2 YYDKDF (reference sequence). CDR3 in DNA: TGTGCCACCAGGGTAGTGGGGTTCCCCACAGATACGCAGTATTTT. Amino acids: CATRVVGFPTDTQYF.

The gene calls are TRBV11-2 and TRBJ1-5; D is unclear. The CDR3 loop spans 13 amino acids. Per the germline V gene, CDR1 is SGHAT and CDR2 is FQNNGV. Written as DNA, the CDR3 is TGTACCAACAGCCTGGACGTTAATCAGCCCCAGCATTTT. It specifies CTNSLDVNQPQHF.

This clonotype occurred many times. This chain connects TRBV12-3 or TRBV12-4 to TRBJ2-5; TRBD1 aligns across 8 bases. The V gene end was trimmed by 6 bases and the J gene end by 11 bases; junction bases not matched to a gene: 14. CDR3 length: 14 amino acids. CDR3 nucleotide sequence: TGTGCCAGCAGCGCCGGTCTTGACAGGGGAGAGCAGTACTTC. It yields the protein CASSAGLDRGEQYF.

Note on this clonotype: Germline is not matched at one junction end, which may reflect a read error. The V and J genes are TRBV6-5 and TRBJ1-6; the D gene is possibly TRBD1 (5 bases). CDR1 is MNHEY, CDR2 SVGAGI, per germline. This CDR3 is 15 amino acids long. The CDR3 bases are TGTGCCAGCAGCCGGGGGACGGACGATAATTCATCCCTCCACTTT. Amino acid sequence: CASSRGTDDNSSLHF.